This TCR beta chain stems from a study of human T cells and chemical hapten exposure. There are many counts of this clonotype. Time point here: patch test 2, 6 weeks after DPC sensitization. Treatment in this sample: therapeutic diphenylcyclopropenone sensitization with weekly scalp DPC. Trimming left V 5 bases short and J 0 bases short, with 11 bases between. CDR3 length: 15 residues. Looked up from germline, CDR1 is MNHNY and CDR2 is SVGAGI (reference sequence). MiXCR, run by TCRdb on the RACE reads, gives a single entry per CDR3 protein. This table has about 400,000 distinct CDR3 sequences, about 6% appearing once.

The source was whole blood, collected in connection with sensitization to the hapten diphenylcyclopropenone (DPC). The receptor's source is a woman between 18 and 29 years old with alopecia areata. Some clones in this sample may be carry-over from other donors' samples. The chain uses TRBV6-6 and TRBJ1-3; D is unresolved. CDR3 amino acids: CASSRDGSSGNTIYF. As DNA, the CDR3 is TGTGCCAGCAGTCGAGACGGGTCCTCTGGAAACACCATATATTTT.